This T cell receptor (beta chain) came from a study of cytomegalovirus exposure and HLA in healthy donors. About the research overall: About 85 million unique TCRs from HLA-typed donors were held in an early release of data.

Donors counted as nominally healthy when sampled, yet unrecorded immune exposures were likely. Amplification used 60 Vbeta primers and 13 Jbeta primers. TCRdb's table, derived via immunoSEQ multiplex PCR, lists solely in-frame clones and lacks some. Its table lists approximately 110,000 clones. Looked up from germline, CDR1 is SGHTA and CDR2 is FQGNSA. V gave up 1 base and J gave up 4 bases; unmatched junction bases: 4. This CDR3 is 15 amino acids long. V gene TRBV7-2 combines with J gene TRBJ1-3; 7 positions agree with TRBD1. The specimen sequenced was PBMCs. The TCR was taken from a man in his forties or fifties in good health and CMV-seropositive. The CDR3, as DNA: TGTGCCAGCAGCTTAGAGGGGGCGAAGGGAAACACCATATATTTT. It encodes CASSLEGAKGNTIYF.